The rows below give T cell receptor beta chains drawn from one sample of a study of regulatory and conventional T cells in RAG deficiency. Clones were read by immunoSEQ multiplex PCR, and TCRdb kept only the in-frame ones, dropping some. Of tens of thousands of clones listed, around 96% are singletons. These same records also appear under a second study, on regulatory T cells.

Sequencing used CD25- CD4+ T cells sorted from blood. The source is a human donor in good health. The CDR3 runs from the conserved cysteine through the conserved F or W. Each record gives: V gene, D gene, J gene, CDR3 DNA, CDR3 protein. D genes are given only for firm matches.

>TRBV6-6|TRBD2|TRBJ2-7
TGTGCCAGCAGTGCGGGAGCCTACGAGCAGTACTTC
CASSAGAYEQYF
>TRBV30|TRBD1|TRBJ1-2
TGTGCCTGGAGCCCTAGGGGCACAGGGGGCATAGGGGGCTACACCTTC
CAWSPRGTGGIGGYTF
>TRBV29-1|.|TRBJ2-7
TGCAGCGTTGCGGTTGACAGGACAACCTACGAGCAGTACTTC
CSVAVDRTTYEQYF
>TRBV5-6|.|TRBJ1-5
TGTGCCAGCAGCTTGAGGGGGTATAGCAATCAGCCCCAGCATTTT
CASSLRGYSNQPQHF
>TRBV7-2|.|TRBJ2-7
TGTGCCAGCAGCCTACGTGGAGGGAACTCCTACGAGCAGTACTTC
CASSLRGGNSYEQYF
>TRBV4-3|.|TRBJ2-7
TGCGCCAGCAGCCAAGATCACAGGGAGGGCTACGAGCAGTACTTC
CASSQDHREGYEQYF
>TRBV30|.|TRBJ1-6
TGTGCCTGGAGTGTACAAGTAATATCGAACAGTAATTCACCCCTCCACTTT
CAWSVQVISNSNSPLHF
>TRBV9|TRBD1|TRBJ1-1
TGTGCCAGCAGCGTGGGACAGTACAACACTGAAGCTTTCTTT
CASSVGQYNTEAFF
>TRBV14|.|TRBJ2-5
TGTGCCAGCAGCCAAGGCAGGAAAGAGACCCAGTACTTC
CASSQGRKETQYF
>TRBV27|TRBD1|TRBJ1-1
TGTGCCAGCAGTCCAGGACAGGGCAAGGTAAACACTGAAGCTTTCTTT
CASSPGQGKVNTEAFF